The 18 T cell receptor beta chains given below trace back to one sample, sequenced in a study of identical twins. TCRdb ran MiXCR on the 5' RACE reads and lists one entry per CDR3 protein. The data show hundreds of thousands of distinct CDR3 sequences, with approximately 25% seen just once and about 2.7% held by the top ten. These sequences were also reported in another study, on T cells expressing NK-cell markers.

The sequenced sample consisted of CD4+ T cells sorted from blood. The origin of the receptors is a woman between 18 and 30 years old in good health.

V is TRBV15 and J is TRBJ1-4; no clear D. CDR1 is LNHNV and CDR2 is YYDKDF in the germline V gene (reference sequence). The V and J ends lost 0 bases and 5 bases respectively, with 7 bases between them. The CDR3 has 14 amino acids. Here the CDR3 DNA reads TGTGCCACCAGCAGAGATTTGATGAATGAAAAACTGTTTTTT. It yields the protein CATSRDLMNEKLFF.

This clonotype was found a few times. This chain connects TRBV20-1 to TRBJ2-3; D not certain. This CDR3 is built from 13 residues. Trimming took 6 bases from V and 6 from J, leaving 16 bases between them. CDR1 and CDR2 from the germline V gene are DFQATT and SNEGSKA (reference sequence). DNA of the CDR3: TGCAGTGCCGACCCGGATAGATCGGATACGCAGTATTTT. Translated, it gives CSADPDRSDTQYF.

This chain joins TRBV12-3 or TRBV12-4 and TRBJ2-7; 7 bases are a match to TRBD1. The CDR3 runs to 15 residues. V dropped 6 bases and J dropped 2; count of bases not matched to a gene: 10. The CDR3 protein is CASRSGQVGPYEQYF. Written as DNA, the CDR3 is TGTGCCAGCAGATCCGGACAGGTGGGCCCCTACGAGCAGTACTTC.

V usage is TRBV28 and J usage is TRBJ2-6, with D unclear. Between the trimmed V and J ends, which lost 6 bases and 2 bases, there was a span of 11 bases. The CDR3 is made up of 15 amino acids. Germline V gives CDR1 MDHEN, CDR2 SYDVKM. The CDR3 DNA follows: TGTGCCAGCAGACTGACATTGGCTGGGGCCAACGTCCTGACTTTC. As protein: CASRLTLAGANVLTF.

The CDR3 region has the DNA TGCAGTGCTAGAGCGGACAGGGGTTACTATGGCTACACCTTC. Its translation is CSARADRGYYGYTF. The chain recombines TRBV20-1 with TRBJ1-2, with 9 positions matching TRBD1. V shed 1 base and J 3 bases; nucleotides not matched to a gene: 3. The CDR3 is 14 amino acids. Germline CDR1 DFQATT, CDR2 SNEGSKA (reference sequence).

CDR3 sequence: CASSVWRGGADTQYF. The CDR3 bases are TGTGCCAGCAGTGTTTGGCGGGGGGGCGCAGATACGCAGTATTTT. This chain joins TRBV9 and TRBJ2-3; 9 positions agree with TRBD2. Germline CDR1 and CDR2: SGDLS and YYNGEE. Trimming cost V 5 bases and J 4 bases; bases outside gene matches: 8. The CDR3 consists of 15 residues.

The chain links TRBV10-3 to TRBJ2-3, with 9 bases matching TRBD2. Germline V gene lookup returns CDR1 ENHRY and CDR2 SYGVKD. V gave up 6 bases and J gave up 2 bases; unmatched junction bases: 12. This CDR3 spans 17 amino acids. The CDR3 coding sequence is TGTGCCATCAGCGCTTCCCCGGGACTAGCTGACACAGATACGCAGTATTTT. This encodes CAISASPGLADTDTQYF.

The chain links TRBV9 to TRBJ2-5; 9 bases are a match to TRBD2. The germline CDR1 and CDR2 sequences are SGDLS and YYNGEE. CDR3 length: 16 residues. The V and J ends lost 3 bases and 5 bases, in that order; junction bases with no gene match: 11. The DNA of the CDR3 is TGTGCCAGCAGCGCACAGAGCGGGAGGCGGGTGGAGACCCAGTACTTC. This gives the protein CASSAQSGRRVETQYF.

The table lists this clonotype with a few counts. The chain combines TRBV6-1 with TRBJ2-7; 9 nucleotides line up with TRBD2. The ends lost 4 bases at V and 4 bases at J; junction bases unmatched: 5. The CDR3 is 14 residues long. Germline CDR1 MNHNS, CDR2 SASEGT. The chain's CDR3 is CASSVAGARYEQYF. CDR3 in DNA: TGTGCCAGCAGTGTAGCGGGAGCACGTTACGAGCAGTACTTC.

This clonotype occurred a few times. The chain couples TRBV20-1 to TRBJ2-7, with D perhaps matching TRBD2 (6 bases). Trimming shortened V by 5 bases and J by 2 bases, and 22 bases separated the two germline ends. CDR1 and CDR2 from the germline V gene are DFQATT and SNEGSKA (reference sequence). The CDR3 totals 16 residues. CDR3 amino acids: CSAYRGGAGKAYEQYF. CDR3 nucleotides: TGCAGTGCTTACCGCGGTGGGGCGGGAAAAGCCTACGAGCAGTACTTC.

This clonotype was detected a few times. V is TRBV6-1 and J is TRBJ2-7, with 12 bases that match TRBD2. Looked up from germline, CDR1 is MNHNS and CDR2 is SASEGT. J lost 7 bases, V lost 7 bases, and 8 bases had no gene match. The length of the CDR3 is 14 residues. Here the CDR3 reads CASIPSGRAREQYF. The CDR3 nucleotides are TGTGCCAGCATCCCTAGCGGGAGGGCTAGGGAGCAGTACTTC.

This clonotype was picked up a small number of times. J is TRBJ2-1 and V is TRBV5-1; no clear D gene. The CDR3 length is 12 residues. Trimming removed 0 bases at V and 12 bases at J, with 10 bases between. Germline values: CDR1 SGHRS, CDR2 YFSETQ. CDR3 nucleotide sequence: TGCGCCAGCAGCTTGGACCGGCGCGGGCAGTTCTTC. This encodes CASSLDRRGQFF.

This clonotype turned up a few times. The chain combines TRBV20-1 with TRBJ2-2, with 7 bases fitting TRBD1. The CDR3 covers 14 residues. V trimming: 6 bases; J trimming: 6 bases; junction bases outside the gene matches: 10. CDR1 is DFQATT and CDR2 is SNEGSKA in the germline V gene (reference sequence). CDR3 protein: CSAVPLQGAGELFF. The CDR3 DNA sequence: TGCAGTGCCGTCCCTCTTCAGGGGGCCGGGGAGCTGTTTTTT.

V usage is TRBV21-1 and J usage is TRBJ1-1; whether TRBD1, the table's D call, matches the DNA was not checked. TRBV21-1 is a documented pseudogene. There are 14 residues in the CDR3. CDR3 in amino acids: CASSASQGGTEAFF. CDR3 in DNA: TGTGCCAGCAGCGCTTCTCAGGGTGGCACTGAAGCTTTCTTT.

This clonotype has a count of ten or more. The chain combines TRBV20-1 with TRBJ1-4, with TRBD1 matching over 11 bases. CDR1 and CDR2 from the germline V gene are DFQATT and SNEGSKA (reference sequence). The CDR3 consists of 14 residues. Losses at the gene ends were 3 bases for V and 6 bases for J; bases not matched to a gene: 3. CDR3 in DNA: TGCAGTGCTAGGGGGACAGGGGGGGATGAAAAACTGTTTTTT. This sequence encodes CSARGTGGDEKLFF.

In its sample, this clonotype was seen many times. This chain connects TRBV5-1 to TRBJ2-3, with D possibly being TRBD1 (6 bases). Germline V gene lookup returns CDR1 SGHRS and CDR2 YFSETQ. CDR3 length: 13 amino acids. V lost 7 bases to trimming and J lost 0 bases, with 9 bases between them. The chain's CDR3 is CASRGQSTDTQYF. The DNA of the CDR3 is TGCGCCAGCCGAGGACAGAGCACAGATACGCAGTATTTT. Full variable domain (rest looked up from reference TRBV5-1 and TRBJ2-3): KAGVTQTPRYLIKTRGQQVTLSCSPISGHRSVSWYQQTPGQGLQFLFEYFSETQRNKGNFPGRFSGRQFSNSRSEMNVSTLELGDSALYLCASRGQSTDTQYFGPGTRLTVL.

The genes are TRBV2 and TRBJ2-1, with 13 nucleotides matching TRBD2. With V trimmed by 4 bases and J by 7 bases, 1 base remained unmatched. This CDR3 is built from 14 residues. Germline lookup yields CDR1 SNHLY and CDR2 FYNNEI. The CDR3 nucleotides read TGTGCCAGCAGTGTACTAGCGGGAGGGAATGAGCAGTTCTTC. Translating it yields CASSVLAGGNEQFF.

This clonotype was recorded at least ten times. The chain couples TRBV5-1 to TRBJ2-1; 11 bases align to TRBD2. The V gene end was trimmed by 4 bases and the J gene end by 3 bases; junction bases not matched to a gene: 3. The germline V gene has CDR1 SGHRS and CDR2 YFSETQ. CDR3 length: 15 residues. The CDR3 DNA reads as TGCGCCAGCAGCCGGGGACTAGCGGACTACAATGAGCAGTTCTTC. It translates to CASSRGLADYNEQFF. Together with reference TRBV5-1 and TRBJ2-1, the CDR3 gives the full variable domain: KAGVTQTPRYLIKTRGQQVTLSCSPISGHRSVSWYQQTPGQGLQFLFEYFSETQRNKGNFPGRFSGRQFSNSRSEMNVSTLELGDSALYLCASSRGLADYNEQFFGPGTRLTVL.